This paragraph covers one T cell receptor (beta chain) sequence. Its specificity is not known. Sequencing was performed with immunoSEQ multiplex PCR; in TCRdb, only in-frame clones are kept and a portion is missing. Of about 200,000 clones in the sample, around 90% were seen once. The data originate from a study of cytomegalovirus exposure and HLA in healthy donors. Germline CDR1 is SGHRS and CDR2 is YFSETQ. The CDR3 spans 15 residues. Trimming stripped 1 base from V and 0 bases from J, with 10 bases between. Findings and caveats of the study: It was approximately 170 TCR beta chains that were listed as cytomegalovirus-associated. Rarity marked most TCR sequences, yet some public TCRs occurred in many donors. The TCR clusters that emerged in the first cohort tended, a later analysis found, to co-occur in the approximately 130 validation repertoires.

The receptor was derived from a woman aged 18-35 years in good health and CMV-seropositive. The sample taken for sequencing was PBMCs. V is TRBV5-1 and J is TRBJ1-1; no clear D gene. The CDR3, as DNA: TGCGCCAGCAGCTTGATGGGAGGGATGAACACTGAAGCTTTCTTT. Residues: CASSLMGGMNTEAFF.